This T cell receptor (beta chain) was observed in a study of cytomegalovirus exposure and HLA in healthy donors. Healthy bone marrow donors made up the donors. Study-level findings and limits: According to an earlier analysis, most TCR beta V segments yielded productive rearrangements about 87% or about 30% of the time.

A multiplex PCR was run with 60 Vbeta primers and 13 Jbeta primers. Measured with immunoSEQ multiplex PCR; TCRdb has only the in-frame clones, and not every one. The sample includes some 150,000 clones, approximately 79% of them seen just once. For this clone: Its antigen is unknown.

The receptor was derived from a man aged 55 to 70 in good health and CMV-seronegative. Sequenced: PBMCs.

The CDR3 region has the DNA TGTGCCAGCAGCTCCACGGGGGGCGGCTATGGCTACACCTTC. Translated: CASSSTGGGYGYTF. The chain recombines TRBV7-3 with TRBJ1-2; a weak D match, TRBD1 (6 bases). Germline V gene lookup returns CDR1 SGHTA and CDR2 FQGTGA. This CDR3 has 14 residues. Between the trimmed V and J ends, which lost 4 bases and 4 bases, there was a span of 13 bases.